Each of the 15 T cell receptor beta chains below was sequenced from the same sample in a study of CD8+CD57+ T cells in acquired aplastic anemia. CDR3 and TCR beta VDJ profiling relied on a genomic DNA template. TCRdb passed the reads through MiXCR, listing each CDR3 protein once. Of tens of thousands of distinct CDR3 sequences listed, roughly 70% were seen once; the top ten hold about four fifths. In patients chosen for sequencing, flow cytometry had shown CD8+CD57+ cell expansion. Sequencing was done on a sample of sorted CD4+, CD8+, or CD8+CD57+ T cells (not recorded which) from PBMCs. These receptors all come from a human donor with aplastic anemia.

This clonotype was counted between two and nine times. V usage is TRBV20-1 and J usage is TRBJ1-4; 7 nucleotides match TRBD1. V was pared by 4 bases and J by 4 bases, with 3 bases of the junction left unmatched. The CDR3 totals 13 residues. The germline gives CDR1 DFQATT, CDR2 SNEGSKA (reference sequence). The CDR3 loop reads CSATRDSNEKLFF. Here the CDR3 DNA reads TGCAGTGCTACCCGGGACAGTAATGAAAAACTGTTTTTT.

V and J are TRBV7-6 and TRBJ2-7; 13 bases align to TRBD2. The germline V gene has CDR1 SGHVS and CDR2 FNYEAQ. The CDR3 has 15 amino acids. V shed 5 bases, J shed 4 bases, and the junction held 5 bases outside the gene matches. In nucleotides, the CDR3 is TGTGCCAGCAGCAAACTAGCGGGGGGGCCTTACGAGCAGTACTTC. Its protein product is CASSKLAGGPYEQYF.

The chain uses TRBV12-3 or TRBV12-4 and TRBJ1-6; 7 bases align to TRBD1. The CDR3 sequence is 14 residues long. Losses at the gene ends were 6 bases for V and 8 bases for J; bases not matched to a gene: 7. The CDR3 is CASSYTGTDSPLHF. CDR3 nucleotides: TGTGCCAGCAGCTACACCGGGACAGATTCACCCCTCCACTTT.

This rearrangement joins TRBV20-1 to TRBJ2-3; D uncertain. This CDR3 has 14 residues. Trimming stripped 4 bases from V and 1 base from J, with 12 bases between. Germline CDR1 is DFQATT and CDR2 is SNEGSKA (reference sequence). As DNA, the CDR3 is TGCAGTGCTACTCCGAGAGGTCGCACAGATACGCAGTATTTT. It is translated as CSATPRGRTDTQYF.

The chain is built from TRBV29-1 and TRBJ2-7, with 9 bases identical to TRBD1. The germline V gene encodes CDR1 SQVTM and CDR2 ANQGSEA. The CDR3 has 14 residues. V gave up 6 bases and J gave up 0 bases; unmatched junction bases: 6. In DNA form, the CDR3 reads TGCAGCGTGGACGGGACAGGGCCCTCCTACGAGCAGTACTTC. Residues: CSVDGTGPSYEQYF.

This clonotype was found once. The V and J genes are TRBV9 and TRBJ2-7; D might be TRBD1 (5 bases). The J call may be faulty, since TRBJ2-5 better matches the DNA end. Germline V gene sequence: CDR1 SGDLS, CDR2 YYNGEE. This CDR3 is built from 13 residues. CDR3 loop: CASSPRAGETQYF. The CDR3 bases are TGTGCCAGCAGCCCCCGAGCAGGGGAGACCCAGTACTTC.

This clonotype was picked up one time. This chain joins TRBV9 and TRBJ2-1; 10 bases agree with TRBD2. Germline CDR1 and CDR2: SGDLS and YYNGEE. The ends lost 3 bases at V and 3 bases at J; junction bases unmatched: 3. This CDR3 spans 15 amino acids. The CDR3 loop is CASSGGLADYNEQFF. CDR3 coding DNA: TGTGCCAGCAGCGGCGGACTAGCGGACTACAATGAGCAGTTCTTC.

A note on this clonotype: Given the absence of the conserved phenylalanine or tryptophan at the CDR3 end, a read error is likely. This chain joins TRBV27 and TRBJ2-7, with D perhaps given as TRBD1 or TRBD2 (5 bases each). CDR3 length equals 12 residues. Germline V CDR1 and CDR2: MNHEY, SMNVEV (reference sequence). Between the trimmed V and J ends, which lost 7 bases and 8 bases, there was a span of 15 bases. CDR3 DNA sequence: TGTGCCAGCACCACCGGGACCGGGAAGCAGTACTCC. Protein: CASTTGTGKQYS.

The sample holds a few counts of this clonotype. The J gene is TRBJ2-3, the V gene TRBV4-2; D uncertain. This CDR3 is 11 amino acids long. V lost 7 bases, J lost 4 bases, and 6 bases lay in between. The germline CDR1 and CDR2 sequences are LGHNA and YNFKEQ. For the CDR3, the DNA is TGTGCCAGCATCGTGGCAGATACGCAGTATTTT. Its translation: CASIVADTQYF.

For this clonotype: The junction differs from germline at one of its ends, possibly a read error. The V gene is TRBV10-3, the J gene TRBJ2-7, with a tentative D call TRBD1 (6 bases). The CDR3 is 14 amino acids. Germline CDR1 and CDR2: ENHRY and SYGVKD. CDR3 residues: CASSEGQQYDEQYF. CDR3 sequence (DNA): TGTGCCAGCAGTGAAGGACAGCAGTACGACGAGCAGTACTTC.

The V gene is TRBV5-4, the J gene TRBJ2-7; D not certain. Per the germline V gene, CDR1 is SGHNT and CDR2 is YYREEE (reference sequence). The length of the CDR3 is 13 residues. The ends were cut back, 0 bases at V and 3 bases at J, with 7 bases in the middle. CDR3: CASSLEGRYEQYF. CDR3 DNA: TGTGCCAGCAGCTTGGAAGGGCGCTACGAGCAGTACTTC.

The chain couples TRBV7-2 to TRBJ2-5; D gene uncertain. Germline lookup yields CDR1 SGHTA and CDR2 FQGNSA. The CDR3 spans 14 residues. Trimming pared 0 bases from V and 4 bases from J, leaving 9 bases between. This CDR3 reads CASSLAGSLETQYF. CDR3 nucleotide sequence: TGTGCCAGCAGCTTAGCGGGCAGCTTAGAGACCCAGTACTTC.

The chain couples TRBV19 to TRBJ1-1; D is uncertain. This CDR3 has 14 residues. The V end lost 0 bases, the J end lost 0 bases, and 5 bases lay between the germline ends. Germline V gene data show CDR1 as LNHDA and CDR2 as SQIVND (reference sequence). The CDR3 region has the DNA TGTGCCAGTAGTATAGAACCCATGAACACTGAAGCTTTCTTT. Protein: CASSIEPMNTEAFF.

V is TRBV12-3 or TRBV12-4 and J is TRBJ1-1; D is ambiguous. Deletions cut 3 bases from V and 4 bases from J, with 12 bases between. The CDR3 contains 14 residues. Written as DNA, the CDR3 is TGTGCCAGCAGTTTCCTGGACTTCGGCACTGAAGCTTTCTTT. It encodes CASSFLDFGTEAFF.

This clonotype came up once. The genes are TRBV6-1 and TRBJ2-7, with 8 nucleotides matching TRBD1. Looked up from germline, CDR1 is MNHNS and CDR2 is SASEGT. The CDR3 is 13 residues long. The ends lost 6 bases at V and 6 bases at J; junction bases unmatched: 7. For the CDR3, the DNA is TGTGCCAGCAGGGGTCGGACAGGGCGCGAGCAGTACTTC. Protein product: CASRGRTGREQYF.